The sequence of this T cell receptor beta chain was determined in a study of T cell repertoires in ileal Crohn's disease. Germline V gene sequence: CDR1 MGHRA, CDR2 YSYEKL. The length of the CDR3 is 17 residues. V trimming: 1 base; J trimming: 5 bases; junction bases outside the gene matches: 8. Per sample, about 480 nanograms of biopsy DNA were TCRB immunosequenced. Produced via immunoSEQ multiplex PCR; TCRdb's table is partial and in-frame only. The sample yields approximately 2,500 clones, approximately 90% seen once. As to time point: neoterminal ileum biopsy at postoperative endoscopy, about 6 months after surgery.

The chain couples TRBV4-1 to TRBJ2-2; 9 bases match TRBD2. The sequencing input was ileal tissue. The TCR originated in an adult with Crohn's disease. The CDR3 bases are TGCGCCAGCAGCCAAGTTCGCGGGGGGGCCAAAACCGGGGAGCTGTTTTTT. Residues: CASSQVRGGAKTGELFF.